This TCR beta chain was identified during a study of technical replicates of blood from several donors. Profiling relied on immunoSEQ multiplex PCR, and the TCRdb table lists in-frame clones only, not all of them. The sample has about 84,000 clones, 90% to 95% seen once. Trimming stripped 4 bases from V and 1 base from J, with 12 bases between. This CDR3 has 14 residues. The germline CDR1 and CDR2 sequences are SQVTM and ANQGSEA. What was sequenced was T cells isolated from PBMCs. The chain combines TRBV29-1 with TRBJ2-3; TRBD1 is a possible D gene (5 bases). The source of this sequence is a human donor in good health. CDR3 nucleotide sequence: TGCAGCGTTGGGGGCGCTTACCGCACAGATACGCAGTATTTT. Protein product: CSVGGAYRTDTQYF.